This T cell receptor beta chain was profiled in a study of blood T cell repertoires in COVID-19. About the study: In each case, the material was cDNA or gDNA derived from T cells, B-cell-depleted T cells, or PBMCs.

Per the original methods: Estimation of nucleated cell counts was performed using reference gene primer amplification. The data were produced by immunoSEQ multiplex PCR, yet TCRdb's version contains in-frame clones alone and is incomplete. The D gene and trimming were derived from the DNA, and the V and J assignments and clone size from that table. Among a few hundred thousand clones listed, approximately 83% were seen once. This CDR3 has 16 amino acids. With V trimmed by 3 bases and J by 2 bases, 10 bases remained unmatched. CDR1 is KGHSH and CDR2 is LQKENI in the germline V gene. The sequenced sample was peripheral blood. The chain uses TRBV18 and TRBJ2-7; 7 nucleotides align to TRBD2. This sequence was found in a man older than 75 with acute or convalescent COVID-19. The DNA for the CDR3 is TGTGCCAGCTCACCGGGGGGAGGGGTTTGGACCTACGAGCAGTACTTC. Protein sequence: CASSPGGGVWTYEQYF.